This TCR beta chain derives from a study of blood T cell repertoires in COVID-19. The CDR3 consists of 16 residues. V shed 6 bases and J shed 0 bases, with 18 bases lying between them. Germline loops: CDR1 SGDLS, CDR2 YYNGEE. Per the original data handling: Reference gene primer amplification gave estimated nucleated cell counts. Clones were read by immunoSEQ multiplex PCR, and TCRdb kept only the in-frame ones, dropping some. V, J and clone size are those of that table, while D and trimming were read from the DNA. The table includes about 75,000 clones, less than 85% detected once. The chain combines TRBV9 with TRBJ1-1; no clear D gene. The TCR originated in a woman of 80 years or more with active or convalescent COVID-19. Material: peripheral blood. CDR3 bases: TGTGCCAGCAACCTAATAACGGGGAGGTTGAACACTGAAGCTTTCTTT. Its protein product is CASNLITGRLNTEAFF.